The present TCR beta chain was sequenced within a study of control samples from healthy donors and cancer patients. This clone came up once. Between the trimmed V and J ends, which lost 0 bases and 3 bases, there was a span of 15 bases. Germline lookup yields CDR1 SGDLS and CDR2 YYNGEE. The CDR3 is made up of 16 amino acids. The protocol was immunoSEQ multiplex PCR, while the TCRdb copy is restricted to in-frame clones and leaves out a portion. The sample includes about 130,000 clones, about 92% seen only once; the top ten take 0.58%. Sequenced: PBMCs. This rearrangement joins TRBV9 to TRBJ1-2; D call uncertain. The receptor was derived from a man older than 75 with head and neck cancer. CDR3 nucleotide sequence: TGTGCCAGCAGCGTAGGATTATCATACCACGACTATGGCTACACCTTC. Its translation is CASSVGLSYHDYGYTF.